This T cell receptor (beta chain) was observed in a study of OX40 agonist ivuxolimab in advanced cancers. Study in general: Ivuxolimab, an antibody acting as an agonist of OX40 (CD134), was used to treat patients. Enrollees could have had prior anti-PD-1, anti-PD-L1 or anti-CTLA-4 therapy, which 30% to 50% had received. Overall study findings and caveats: Undetermined was the antigen specificity of the expanded peripheral T cells.

Sequencing was performed with immunoSEQ multiplex PCR; in TCRdb, only in-frame clones are kept and a portion is missing. There are tens of thousands of clones in the sample; 80% to 95% occur only once, and 0.25% to 0.35% lies in the top ten. On this clone itself: The antigen remains unidentified.

The cohort excluded patients with autoimmune disease history or systemic immunosuppression. The germline CDR1 and CDR2 sequences are LGHNA and YSLEER. V was trimmed by 0 bases and J by 5 bases, leaving 14 bases between them. CDR3 length equals 15 residues. This sequence was found in an adult with an advanced solid tumor such as melanoma, head and neck, liver or kidney cancer. The input for sequencing was CD4+ or CD8+ T cells sorted from blood, taken in a trial of the OX40 agonist ivuxolimab. The chain employs TRBV4-3 and TRBJ2-7; possible D gene TRBD2, 5 bases. In DNA, the CDR3 is TGCGCCAGCAGCCAAGATGCCGCGACTATCGACGAGCAGTACTTC. Translated: CASSQDAATIDEQYF.